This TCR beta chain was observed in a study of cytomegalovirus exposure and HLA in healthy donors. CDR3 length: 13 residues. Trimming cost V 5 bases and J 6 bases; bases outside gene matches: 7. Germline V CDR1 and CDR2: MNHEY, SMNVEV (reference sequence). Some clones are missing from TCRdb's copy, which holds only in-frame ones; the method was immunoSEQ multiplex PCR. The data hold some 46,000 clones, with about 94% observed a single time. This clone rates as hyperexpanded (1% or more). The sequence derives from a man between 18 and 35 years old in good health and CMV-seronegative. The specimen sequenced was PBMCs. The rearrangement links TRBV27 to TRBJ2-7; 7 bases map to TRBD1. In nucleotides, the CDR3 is TGTGCCAGCAGTCCTACGACAGGGCCCGAGCAGTACTTC. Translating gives CASSPTTGPEQYF.